Detailed here is one T cell receptor (beta chain). Germline values: CDR1 SGHRS, CDR2 YFSETQ. The V segment lost 4 bases and the J segment 12 bases; nucleotides outside the gene matches: 15. This CDR3 spans 15 amino acids. The data were taken from a study of PD-1 blockade in classical Hodgkin lymphoma. Relapse after autologous stem cell transplantation occurred in every patient, and brentuximab vedotin exposure varied. Only in-frame clones appear in the TCRdb table, and some are missing; sequencing was by immunoSEQ multiplex PCR. The table lists about 100,000 clones, 80% to 85% of them singletons, with less than 15% in the top ten.

The clonotype was recovered from a human donor with classical Hodgkin lymphoma. Material: peripheral blood mononuclear cells (PBMCs), obtained at baseline. This chain uses TRBV5-1 with TRBJ2-1; TRBD2 matches at 8 bases. Written as DNA, the CDR3 is TGCGCCAGCAGCAGACCCGGGACTAGTGGCGCGGCGCAGTTCTTC. Its protein product is CASSRPGTSGAAQFF.